The 5 T cell receptor beta chains below were found in one sample sequenced in a study of radiotherapy plus CTLA-4 blockade in lung cancer. The assay was immunoSEQ multiplex PCR, and TCRdb's table has in-frame clones only and misses some. The sample holds some 32,000 clones; 80% to 90% are singletons and the top ten take around 23%. This sample comprised peripheral blood, obtained from a patient treated with radiotherapy plus ipilimumab. These receptors were collected from a human donor with non-small cell lung cancer that progressed on radiotherapy plus ipilimumab.

This clone has only a few counts. The gene calls are TRBV9 and TRBJ2-3, with 9 bases identical to TRBD2. The CDR3 extends over 16 amino acids. The V gene's germline CDR1 is SGDLS and CDR2 YYNGEE. The ends lost 4 bases at V and 1 base at J; junction bases unmatched: 7. CDR3 region: CASSLSGGSGTDTQYF. The CDR3 region has the DNA TGTGCCAGCAGCCTCAGCGGGGGGTCCGGCACAGATACGCAGTATTTT.

This chain joins TRBV5-4 and TRBJ2-6; D not certain. Germline V gives CDR1 SGHNT, CDR2 YYREEE (reference sequence). The CDR3 extends over 15 amino acids. Trimming stripped 5 bases from V and 4 bases from J, with 13 bases between. The CDR3: CASSSPVSGANVLTF. CDR3 nucleotide sequence: TGTGCCAGCAGTTCCCCAGTCTCCGGGGCCAACGTCCTGACTTTC. Filled out from reference TRBV5-4 and TRBJ2-6, the complete variable domain reads ETGVTQSPTHLIKTRGQQVTLRCSSQSGHNTVSWYQQALGQGPQFIFQYYREEENGRGNFPPRFSGLQFPNYSSELNVNALELDDSALYLCASSSPVSGANVLTFGAGSRLTVL.

CDR3 in amino acids: CASNLQGDYEQYF. In DNA form, the CDR3 reads TGTGCCAGTAATCTCCAGGGGGACTACGAGCAGTACTTC. This chain links TRBV19 with TRBJ2-7, with 7 bases aligning to TRBD1. With V trimmed by 7 bases and J by 3 bases, 6 bases remained unmatched. The CDR3 extends over 13 amino acids. Germline assignment: CDR1 LNHDA and CDR2 SQIVND (reference sequence).

The chain links TRBV7-9 to TRBJ2-5; 9 bases agree with TRBD2. The CDR3 consists of 15 residues. The V gene end was trimmed by 0 bases and the J gene end by 5 bases; junction bases not matched to a gene: 4. CDR1 SEHNR and CDR2 FQNEAQ come from the germline V gene (reference sequence). The CDR3 spells CASSLASGGLETQYF. CDR3 nucleotide sequence: TGTGCCAGCAGCTTAGCTAGCGGGGGATTGGAGACCCAGTACTTC. Using reference TRBV7-9 and TRBJ2-5 for the parts outside the CDR3, the full variable domain is DTGVSQNPRHKITKRGQNVTFRCDPISEHNRLYWYRQTLGQGPEFLTYFQNEAQLEKSRLLSDRFSAERPKGSFSTLEIQRTEQGDSAMYLCASSLASGGLETQYFGPGTRLLVL.

V is TRBV29-1 and J is TRBJ2-1; D may be TRBD1 (6 bases). Trimming left V 4 bases short and J 10 bases short, with 11 bases between. Germline V gene sequence: CDR1 SQVTM, CDR2 ANQGSEA. CDR3 length: 11 amino acids. The CDR3, as DNA: TGCAGCGTTGGGTTCCAGGGGGAGCAGTTCTTC. Translated, it gives CSVGFQGEQFF.